This record concerns one T cell receptor beta chain sequence. The clone's antigen remains unknown. No clone much larger than this one lies a single base away; base qualities are absent. The data derive from a study of post-analysis software for immune sequencing data (dated by TCRdb to between 2014 and 2017). For the wider study: Relapsing-remitting, secondary progressive and progressive-relapsing multiple sclerosis were recorded as disease courses, and subtype annotation was lacking for some patients. A subset of samples was prepared in parallel using single-end sample barcoding, then pooled and co-amplified after Illumina adapter ligation. Patient repertoires were compared against 11 previously published healthy control repertoires from donors aged about 6 to 25 years. The paper's findings and limits, for the study overall: Significantly lower normalized Chao1 diversity was found in multiple sclerosis patients than in controls, suggesting substantial peripheral T-cell clonal expansion. The multiple sclerosis patient group was slightly younger than the control group. Direct clustering with F measure revealed strong co-clustering of samples prepared in the same batch, which led to a batch-effect correction. Significantly higher frequencies in patients than in controls were found for several TRBV segments, including TRBV5-6, TRBV5-1 and TRBV20-1.

The germline V gene supplies CDR1 MGHRA and CDR2 YSYEKL. V loses 5 bases of germline sequence and J loses 3 bases, and the interval between the two ends is 17 bases. From the cysteine up to the phenylalanine, the CDR3 has a length of 15 residues. The CDR3 DNA has 45 bases and is translated from base 1. Receptor amplification or capture employed PCR. Sequencing used an Illumina HiSeq 2500. Unique molecular identifiers were incorporated into TCR beta cDNA libraries to reduce PCR and sequencing biases. About 500,000 cDNA molecules were obtained for every 1 to 10 million input T cells, so each molecule roughly corresponded to one T cell. The patient libraries were prepared and sequenced with the same protocol used for the earlier healthy control dataset. Samples belonging to the same batch were prepared together, multiplexed and sequenced on a shared HiSeq lane. In the original analysis: Raw barcoded reads were processed with MIGEC, discarding single-read molecular identifier groups before consensus assembly and CDR3 extraction. Clonotype tables were post-analysed with VDJtools, and diversity was normalized by down-sampling all datasets to the smallest sample size. Repertoire overlap clustering matched CDR3 amino acid but not nucleotide sequences to correct batch-related cross-sample contamination. TCRdb's own reprocessing of the public reads used fastp at Q25 and MiXCR and kept productive beta chains. Duplicate CDR3 protein sequences are folded into a single record with the most common DNA and genes. The V and J calls shown here were made by TCRdb, not taken from the authors' results. A total of under 900,000 distinct CDR3 sequences appear in this sample, about 53% of them only once. The biggest ten clones account for 4.6% of the sample.

To demonstrate the VDJtools post-analysis software, the study profiled TCR beta repertoires from the peripheral blood of about 13 young patients with multiple sclerosis. Multiple sclerosis patients were children and adolescents aged roughly 6 to 17 years. Recombination connected TRBV4-1 to TRBJ2-7, with the D gene uncertain. The sequence came from a girl between 5 and 17 years old with multiple sclerosis. The sequencing input was blood. Read as DNA, the sequence is TGCGCCAGCAGCTATGGCCAATCCGTTAGCTACGAGCAGTACTTC. Protein translation: CASSYGQSVSYEQYF.